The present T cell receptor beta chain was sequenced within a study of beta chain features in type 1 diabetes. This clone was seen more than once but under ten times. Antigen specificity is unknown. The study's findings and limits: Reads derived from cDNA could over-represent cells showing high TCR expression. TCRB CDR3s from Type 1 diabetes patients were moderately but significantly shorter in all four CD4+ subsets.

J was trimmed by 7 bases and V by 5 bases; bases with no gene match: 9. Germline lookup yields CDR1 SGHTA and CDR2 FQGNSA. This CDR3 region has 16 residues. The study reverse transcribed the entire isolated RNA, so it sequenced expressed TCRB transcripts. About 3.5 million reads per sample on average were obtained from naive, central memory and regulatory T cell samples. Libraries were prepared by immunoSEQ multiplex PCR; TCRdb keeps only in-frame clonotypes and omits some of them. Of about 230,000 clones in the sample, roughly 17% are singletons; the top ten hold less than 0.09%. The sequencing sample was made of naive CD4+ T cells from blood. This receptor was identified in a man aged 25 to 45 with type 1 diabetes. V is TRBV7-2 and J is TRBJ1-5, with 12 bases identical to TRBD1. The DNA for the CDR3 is TGTGCCAGCAGCCCCCCCGGGACAGGGGGCCAGCAGCCCCAGCATTTT. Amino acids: CASSPPGTGGQQPQHF.